This T cell receptor beta chain was documented in a study of cytomegalovirus exposure and HLA in healthy donors. Study overall: Falling in the Caucasian-associated ancestry cluster were 81% of 300 to 500 genotyped donors. Whole-study findings and limits: Rarity characterized most TCR sequences, yet some public TCRs appeared in many donors.

Comment on this clone: Its specificity is unknown.

Trimming took 5 bases from V and 4 from J; bases not matched to a gene: 9. CDR1 and CDR2 (germline): MNHEY, SMNVEV (reference sequence). This CDR3 has 18 amino acids. The PCR contained 60 Vbeta and 13 Jbeta primers. Assay: immunoSEQ multiplex PCR; the TCRdb copy retains only in-frame clones and omits some. This table lists tens of thousands of clones. The sample comprised PBMCs. The V gene is TRBV27, the J gene TRBJ2-2; 14 nucleotides align to TRBD2. This TCR was sampled from a female donor in good health and CMV-seropositive. The CDR3 protein is CASSIFGTSGSLTGELFF. CDR3 nucleotides: TGTGCCAGCAGTATATTTGGGACTAGCGGGAGTCTCACCGGGGAGCTGTTTTTT.